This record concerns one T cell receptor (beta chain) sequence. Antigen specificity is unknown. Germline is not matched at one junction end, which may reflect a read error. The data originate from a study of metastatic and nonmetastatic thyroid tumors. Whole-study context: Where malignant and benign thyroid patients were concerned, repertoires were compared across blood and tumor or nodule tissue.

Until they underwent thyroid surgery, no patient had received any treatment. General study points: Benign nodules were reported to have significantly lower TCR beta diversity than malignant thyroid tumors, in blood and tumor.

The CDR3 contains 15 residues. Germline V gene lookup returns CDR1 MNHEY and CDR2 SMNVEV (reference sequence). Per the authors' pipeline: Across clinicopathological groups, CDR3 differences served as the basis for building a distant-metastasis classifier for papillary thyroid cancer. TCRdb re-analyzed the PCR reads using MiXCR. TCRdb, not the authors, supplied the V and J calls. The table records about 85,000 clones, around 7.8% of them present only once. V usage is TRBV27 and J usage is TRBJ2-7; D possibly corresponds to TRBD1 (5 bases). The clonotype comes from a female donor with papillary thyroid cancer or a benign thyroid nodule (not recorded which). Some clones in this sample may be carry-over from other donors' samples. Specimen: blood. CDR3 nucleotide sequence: TGTGCCGGCAGTTCCCTAGGACATGGGGCATACGAGCAGTACTTC. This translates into CAGSSLGHGAYEQYF.